The 13 T cell receptor beta chains given below trace back to one sample, sequenced in a study of blood T cell repertoires in COVID-19. Method: immunoSEQ multiplex PCR; TCRdb's copy keeps in-frame clones and lacks some. Here the sample spans tens of thousands of clones, 84% being singletons. The sample consisted of peripheral blood. These TCRs come from a man in his fifties or sixties with acute or convalescent COVID-19.

The genes are TRBV7-8 and TRBJ2-5, with 10 bases identical to TRBD2. The CDR3 is 14 residues long. Germline CDR1 and CDR2: SGHVS and FQNEAQ. The junction had 5 bases not matched to a gene; V was cut back by 2 bases and J by 8 bases. In DNA form, the CDR3 reads TGTGCCAGCAGCTTAACTAGCGGGACTAATACCCAGTACTTC. The encoded protein is CASSLTSGTNTQYF.

In this sample, this clone turned up once. This chain connects TRBV11-2 to TRBJ2-7; no firm D call. CDR3 length equals 14 residues. Trimming took 1 base from V and 2 from J, leaving 9 bases between them. The germline gives CDR1 SGHAT, CDR2 FQNNGV. The DNA for the CDR3 is TGTGCCAGCAGCTTAGGAGGCCCCACCTACGAGCAGTACTTC. Amino acid sequence: CASSLGGPTYEQYF.

V is TRBV2 and J is TRBJ1-2, with TRBD1 matching over 8 bases. This CDR3 region has 12 residues. Germline V gene lookup returns CDR1 SNHLY and CDR2 FYNNEI. After removal of 7 bases from V and 6 bases from J, the junction contained 4 bases not matched to a gene. Written as DNA, the CDR3 is TGTGCCAGCACCGCGACAGGGGATGGCTACACCTTC. The encoded protein is CASTATGDGYTF. Together with reference TRBV2 and TRBJ1-2, the CDR3 gives the full variable domain: EPEVTQTPSHQVTQMGQEVILRCVPISNHLYFYWYRQILGQKVEFLVSFYNNEISEKSEIFDDQFSVERPDGSNFTLKIRSTKLEDSAMYFCASTATGDGYTFGSGTRLTVV.

This clone occurred once. The chain joins TRBV30 to TRBJ1-5, with TRBD1 as a possible D gene (5 bases). CDR3 length equals 13 residues. Trimming stripped 1 base from V and 3 bases from J, with 7 bases between. Germline values: CDR1 GTSNPN, CDR2 SVGIG (reference sequence). CDR3 region: CAWSEGPNQPQHF. The CDR3 region has the DNA TGTGCCTGGAGTGAGGGGCCCAATCAGCCCCAGCATTTT.

The V call is TRBV6-2 or TRBV6-3, the J call TRBJ2-5, with TRBD2 matching 15 bases. Germline lookup yields CDR1 MNHEY and CDR2 SVGEGT. Trimming cost V 6 bases and J 5 bases; bases outside gene matches: 13. This CDR3 contains 18 residues. CDR3 region: CASSRRTSGGAPGETQYF. The CDR3 DNA sequence: TGTGCCAGCAGCAGGAGGACTAGCGGGGGGGCCCCCGGGGAGACCCAGTACTTC.

This chain joins TRBV5-8 and TRBJ1-2; tentative D call: TRBD1 (6 bases). The germline V gene encodes CDR1 SGHTS and CDR2 YDEGEE. This CDR3 has 16 residues. V lost 4 bases to trimming and J lost 4 bases, with 20 bases between them. DNA of the CDR3: TGTGCCAGCAGCCCGATACGCGGCGGGGGCGTCTATGGCTACACCTTC. Its translation: CASSPIRGGGVYGYTF. Complete variable domain (other parts from reference TRBV5-8 and TRBJ1-2): EAGVTQSPTHLIKTRGQQATLRCSPISGHTSVYWYQQALGLGLQFLLWYDEGEERNRGNFPPRFSGRQFPNYSSELNVNALELEDSALYLCASSPIRGGGVYGYTFGSGTRLTVV.

V and J are TRBV5-1 and TRBJ1-6; the D is unclear. The CDR3 runs 16 residues. Per germline, CDR1 SGHRS and CDR2 YFSETQ. V was pared by 4 bases and J by 0 bases, with 11 bases between. CDR3 DNA sequence: TGCGCCAGCAGCCTAGTGATACGCTCCTATAATTCACCCCTCCACTTT. It translates to CASSLVIRSYNSPLHF.

The V gene is TRBV28, the J gene TRBJ2-1, with 14 positions matching TRBD2. V lost 4 bases and J lost 9; bases outside the gene matches: 8. Germline-derived CDR1 and CDR2 are MDHEN and SYDVKM. CDR3 size: 16 residues. The CDR3 reads CASSSPGLAGAIEQFF. The DNA for the CDR3 is TGTGCCAGCAGTTCACCGGGACTAGCGGGAGCGATTGAGCAGTTCTTC.

A few counts support this clone. The chain is built from TRBV18 and TRBJ1-1; D is undetermined. CDR1 and CDR2 (germline): KGHSH, LQKENI. V lost 6 bases to trimming and J lost 4 bases, with 18 bases between them. The CDR3 sequence is 15 residues long. The CDR3 DNA is TGTGCCAGCTCGCCCCAGTCCGACCTAGCCACTGAAGCTTTCTTT. It encodes CASSPQSDLATEAFF.

This clone was observed a single time. The chain combines TRBV5-4 with TRBJ2-2; 8 nucleotides agree with TRBD1. V gave up 4 bases and J gave up 3 bases; unmatched junction bases: 8. Germline CDR1 SGHNT, CDR2 YYREEE (reference sequence). CDR3 length: 16 residues. Here the CDR3 DNA reads TGTGCCAGCAGCCCAAACAGGGGGTCGGACACCGGGGAGCTGTTTTTT. This gives the protein CASSPNRGSDTGELFF.

The chain uses TRBV7-3 and TRBJ2-2, with D perhaps matching TRBD2 (5 bases). V shed 2 bases and J shed 0 bases, with 7 bases lying between them. The germline V gene has CDR1 SGHTA and CDR2 FQGTGA. The CDR3 has 15 amino acids. CDR3 nucleotides: TGTGCCAGCAGCTTAGCGGGCGCGAACACCGGGGAGCTGTTTTTT. Its translation is CASSLAGANTGELFF.

The chain is built from TRBV5-1 and TRBJ2-4, with D perhaps TRBD2 (6 bases). V was shortened by 0 bases and J by 5 bases, with 12 bases between the two germline ends. Per germline, CDR1 SGHRS and CDR2 YFSETQ. There are 15 residues in the CDR3. The CDR3 loop is CASSLAGRGENIQYF. The CDR3 bases are TGCGCCAGCAGCTTGGCCGGGCGGGGCGAAAACATTCAGTACTTC.

The chain joins TRBV7-6 to TRBJ1-3; 7 nucleotides agree with TRBD1. This CDR3 comprises 14 residues. V dropped 10 bases and J dropped 0; count of bases not matched to a gene: 6. Germline V gives CDR1 SGHVS, CDR2 FNYEAQ. The CDR3 nucleotides read TGTGCCACCTCAGACAGGGCCTCTGGAAACACCATATATTTT. The encoded protein is CATSDRASGNTIYF.